This T cell receptor beta chain was recorded in a study of immune evolution from preneoplasia to lung adenocarcinoma. Findings of the study overall: Later-stage lesions seemingly showed higher T cell density and diversity than normal lung.

Only in-frame clones appear in the TCRdb table, and some are missing; sequencing was by immunoSEQ multiplex PCR. The repertoire holds about 14,000 clones, approximately 85% seen once, with 2.5% to 3% in the top ten. V was trimmed by 10 bases and J by 2 bases, leaving 15 bases between them. The CDR3 contains 14 residues. Germline V CDR1 and CDR2: LNHDA, SQIVND (reference sequence). With regard to this clone: As yet, its antigen is unknown.

Between the mid-2010s and the late 2010s, patients underwent resection in Japan or China. The sequence was collected from a donor aged 70 or over with lung adenocarcinoma. This chain uses TRBV19 with TRBJ1-5; D remains unclear. The source material was FFPE lung adenocarcinoma in situ tissue. The chain's CDR3 is CATRPVRGNQPQHF. CDR3 nucleotide sequence: TGTGCCACCCGCCCCGTAAGGGGCAATCAGCCCCAGCATTTT.